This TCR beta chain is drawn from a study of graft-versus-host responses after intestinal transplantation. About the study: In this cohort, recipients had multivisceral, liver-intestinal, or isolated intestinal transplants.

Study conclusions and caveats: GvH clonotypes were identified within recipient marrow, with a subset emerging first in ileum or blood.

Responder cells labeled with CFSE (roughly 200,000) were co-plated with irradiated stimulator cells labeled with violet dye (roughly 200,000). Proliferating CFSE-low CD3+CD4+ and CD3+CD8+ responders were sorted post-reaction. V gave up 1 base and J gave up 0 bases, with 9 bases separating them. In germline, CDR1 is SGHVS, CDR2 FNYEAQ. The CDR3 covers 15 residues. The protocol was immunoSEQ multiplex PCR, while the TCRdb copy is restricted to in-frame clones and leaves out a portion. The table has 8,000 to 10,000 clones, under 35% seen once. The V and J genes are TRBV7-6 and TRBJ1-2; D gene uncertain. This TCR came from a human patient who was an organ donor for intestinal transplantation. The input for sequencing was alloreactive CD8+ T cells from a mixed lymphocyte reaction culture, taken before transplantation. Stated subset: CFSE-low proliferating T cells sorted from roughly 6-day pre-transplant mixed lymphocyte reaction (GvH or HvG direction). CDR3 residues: CASSLESGANYGYTF. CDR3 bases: TGTGCCAGCAGCTTAGAAAGCGGAGCTAACTATGGCTACACCTTC.